Listed here are 20 T cell receptor beta chains from one sample, sequenced in a study of monozygotic twins with inflammatory bowel disease. Reanalyzing the 5' RACE reads, TCRdb keeps one entry per CDR3 protein, without DNA. Here the sample table reports some 90,000 distinct CDR3 sequences. The source material was blood. The receptor set was obtained from a human donor with ulcerative colitis or Crohn's disease, or a healthy co-twin of an affected twin (not recorded which).

This chain uses TRBV6-6 with TRBJ2-1. The CDR3 covers 11 residues. Per the germline V gene, CDR1 is MNHNY and CDR2 is SVGAGI (reference sequence). The CDR3 is CASRVGVEQFF.

The chain joins TRBV7-9 to TRBJ1-2. Germline CDR1 and CDR2: SEHNR and FQNEAQ (reference sequence). This CDR3 comprises 14 residues. CDR3 sequence reads: CASSLVGGDYGYTF.

The chain uses TRBV15 and TRBJ2-1; TCRdb indicates TRBD2, and absent DNA this call remains unverified. The germline V gene has CDR1 LNHNV and CDR2 YYDKDF (reference sequence). There are 19 residues in the CDR3. This CDR3 is CATSRDLGGGVSSYNEQFF.

The rearrangement links TRBV20-1 to TRBJ1-5; without DNA, the TCRdb call of TRBD1 cannot be checked. The CDR3 loop spans 14 amino acids. Germline CDR1 reads DFQATT; CDR2 reads SNEGSKA (reference sequence). The CDR3 is CSARIQGRNQPQHF.

The V gene is TRBV7-9, the J gene TRBJ1-1; the TCRdb call, TRBD1, lacks DNA for checking. The germline gives CDR1 SEHNR, CDR2 FQNEAQ (reference sequence). The CDR3 covers 14 residues. This chain's CDR3 is CASSSPGHADVGFF.

The chain has TRBV6-1 and TRBJ1-2. Germline V gene data show CDR1 as MNHNS and CDR2 as SASEGT. CDR3 length: 16 amino acids. The CDR3 sequence: CASSEVPWDSSYGYTF.

This chain uses TRBV4-1 with TRBJ1-4. The CDR3 is 12 residues long. Germline lookup yields CDR1 MGHRA and CDR2 YSYEKL. The CDR3 region is CASSQDARDLFF.

V is TRBV20-1 and J is TRBJ2-3; the D call of TRBD1 rests on TCRdb alone, since no DNA is present to check it. Germline V gives CDR1 DFQATT, CDR2 SNEGSKA (reference sequence). The CDR3 extends over 14 amino acids. The chain's CDR3 is CSARTRTTIDTQYF.

The rearrangement uses TRBV6-5 and TRBJ1-2; the D call of TRBD1 rests on TCRdb alone, since no DNA is present to check it. The V gene's germline CDR1 is MNHEY and CDR2 SVGAGI. The CDR3 has 12 residues. CDR3 sequence reads: CASRTGYYGYTF.

The chain combines TRBV7-2 with TRBJ2-2. This CDR3 contains 12 residues. Per germline, CDR1 SGHTA and CDR2 FQGNSA. CDR3 loop: CASSPISGELFF. Filled out from reference TRBV7-2 and TRBJ2-2, the complete variable domain reads GAGVSQSPSNKVTEKGKDVELRCDPISGHTALYWYRQSLGQGLEFLIYFQGNSAPDKSGLPSDRFSAERTGGSVSTLTIQRTQQEDSAVYLCASSPISGELFFGEGSRLTVL.

The chain is built from TRBV29-1 and TRBJ1-2; absent DNA, TCRdb's TRBD1 call cannot be checked. Germline V lookup: CDR1 SQVTM, CDR2 ANQGSEA. This CDR3 is built from 13 residues. The CDR3 sequence is CSAAGTGLSGYTF.

The V and J genes are TRBV5-1 and TRBJ1-5; TCRdb proposes TRBD1, but this gene call is untestable without DNA. Germline CDR1 reads SGHRS; CDR2 reads YFSETQ. The CDR3 loop spans 15 amino acids. Here the CDR3 reads CASSLAGGPNQPQHF.

V and J are TRBV14 and TRBJ2-5. In germline, CDR1 is SGHDN, CDR2 FVKESK. The CDR3 loop spans 15 amino acids. The chain's CDR3 is CASSRRQPYRETQYF.

The rearrangement links TRBV3-1 to TRBJ1-5. CDR1 is LGHDT and CDR2 is YNNKEL in the germline V gene (reference sequence). The CDR3 contains 13 residues. The CDR3 here is CASSQDGNQPQHF.

This chain connects TRBV5-1 to TRBJ2-3; TCRdb proposes TRBD2, but this gene call is untestable without DNA. CDR1 and CDR2 from the germline V gene are SGHRS and YFSETQ. The CDR3 length is 16 residues. The CDR3 protein is CASSSPGLAGADTQYF.

The chain couples TRBV6-4 to TRBJ1-5; the TRBD1 assignment by TCRdb is unverifiable without DNA. The CDR3 spans 17 residues. CDR1 and CDR2 from the germline V gene are MRHNA and SNTAGT. The CDR3 loop reads CASRVPGDPYSNQPQHF.

The gene calls are TRBV11-2 and TRBJ2-1; without DNA, the TCRdb call of TRBD2 cannot be checked. Germline V gives CDR1 SGHAT, CDR2 FQNNGV. The CDR3 runs to 13 residues. Here the CDR3 reads CASTSGGGNEQFF. The full variable domain, with the rest looked up from reference TRBV11-2 and TRBJ2-1, is EAGVAQSPRYKIIEKRQSVAFWCNPISGHATLYWYQQILGQGPKLLIQFQNNGVVDDSQLPKDRFSAERLKGVDSTLKIQPAKLEDSAVYLCASTSGGGNEQFFGPGTRLTVL.

This chain connects TRBV12-3 or TRBV12-4 to TRBJ2-2; TCRdb's D call of TRBD1 is untestable without DNA. CDR3 length equals 17 residues. Here the CDR3 reads CASSFTPGRAYTGELFF.

The CDR3 loop reads CASSLGRVGELFF. The genes are TRBV11-2 and TRBJ2-2; the TRBD1 assignment by TCRdb is unverifiable without DNA. The CDR3 is made up of 13 amino acids. The germline V gene has CDR1 SGHAT and CDR2 FQNNGV.

This chain links TRBV4-2 with TRBJ2-3. Germline V gene data show CDR1 as LGHNA and CDR2 as YNFKEQ. The CDR3 extends over 13 amino acids. CDR3 sequence reads: CASSQGITDTQYF.